This TCR beta chain was documented in a study of control samples from healthy donors and cancer patients. Repertoires were generated with immunoSEQ multiplex PCR, while TCRdb's copy carries only in-frame clones and drops some. The sample lists some 150,000 clones, roughly 93% seen once, with approximately 2.5% in the top ten. CDR3 size: 14 residues. From germline, CDR1 is WNHNN and CDR2 SYGVQD (reference sequence). This clone was picked up one time. This receptor was identified in a man aged 50 or older in good health. The chain recombines TRBV10-1 with TRBJ1-3, with no clear D. The sample taken for sequencing was blood. CDR3 loop: CATWSGSSGNTIYF. The CDR3 DNA follows: TGCGCGACATGGTCGGGGAGCTCTGGAAACACCATATATTTT.